This T cell receptor beta chain emerged from a study of CD8+CD57+ T cells in acquired aplastic anemia. Turning to the study itself: The study obtained an average of about 3.4 ug of DNA from sorted CD4+ and CD8+ cells.

In patients chosen for sequencing, flow cytometry had shown CD8+CD57+ cell expansion. The use of genomic DNA as template underpinned the TCR beta VDJ and CDR3 profiling. In TCRdb, the reads were re-called with MiXCR into one record per CDR3 protein. The data show fewer than 200,000 distinct CDR3 sequences, approximately 48% seen once. The germline V and J ends were trimmed by 6 bases and 3 bases, with 18 bases remaining between them. The CDR3 totals 15 residues. Germline V gene lookup returns CDR1 MNHEY and CDR2 SMNVEV (reference sequence). Findings of the study overall: No significant difference in CD8+ Simpson's diversity was found between patients and controls.

On this clonotype: What it binds is not known.

The gene calls are TRBV27 and TRBJ2-7; tentatively, D is TRBD1 (6 bases). The clonotype was recovered from a human donor with aplastic anemia. The sequencing input was sorted CD4+, CD8+, or CD8+CD57+ T cells (not recorded which) from PBMCs. The CDR3 loop is CASSPTGRTNYEQYF. The DNA for the CDR3 is TGTGCCAGCAGCCCAACAGGGAGAACGAACTACGAGCAGTACTTC.